These 11 T cell receptor beta chains originate from one sample sequenced in a study of blood T cell repertoires in COVID-19. The repertoire was sequenced with immunoSEQ multiplex PCR; TCRdb's copy has only in-frame clones and lacks some. The data contain a few hundred thousand clones, roughly nine tenths of them singletons. Input material: peripheral blood. These receptors were obtained from a man aged 55-75 years who had recovered from COVID-19.

The chain is built from TRBV5-1 and TRBJ2-6; 7 bases line up with TRBD1. Germline-derived CDR1 and CDR2 are SGHRS and YFSETQ. The CDR3 has 19 amino acids. V was clipped by 4 bases and J by 0 bases; unmatched bases: 13. CDR3 nucleotide sequence: TGCGCCAGCAGCACCCCTGGGACAGCGACTGTCTCTGGGGCCAACGTCCTGACTTTC. This encodes CASSTPGTATVSGANVLTF.

V gene TRBV19 combines with J gene TRBJ2-3, with TRBD2 matching over 9 bases. The CDR3 length is 15 residues. The trim removed 5 bases at V and 3 bases at J, leaving 6 bases unmatched. The germline gives CDR1 LNHDA, CDR2 SQIVND (reference sequence). CDR3 amino acids: CASSHGRGGTDTQYF. The CDR3 DNA reads as TGTGCCAGTAGTCATGGGCGGGGGGGGACAGATACGCAGTATTTT.

The rearrangement links TRBV7-3 to TRBJ2-4, with TRBD2 identical over 14 bases. The germline V gene has CDR1 SGHTA and CDR2 FQGTGA. The CDR3 loop spans 15 amino acids. With 5 bases clipped from V and 7 bases from J, the junction kept 4 bases outside the gene matches. The CDR3 here is CASSPGLAGGNIQYF. The CDR3 DNA reads TGTGCCAGCAGCCCAGGACTAGCGGGGGGCAACATTCAGTACTTC.

This clone was seen repeatedly, ten times or more. This rearrangement joins TRBV6-5 to TRBJ2-2; tentative D call: TRBD2 (5 bases). CDR1 MNHEY and CDR2 SVGAGI come from the germline V gene. Trimming took off 2 bases at V and 1 base at J, with 11 bases between the two ends. The CDR3 runs 16 residues. The CDR3 nucleotides are TGTGCCAGCAGTTACATTGCTAGCTGGAACACCGGGGAGCTGTTTTTT. The encoded protein is CASSYIASWNTGELFF.

The genes are TRBV5-1 and TRBJ2-2; D call uncertain. Germline CDR1 SGHRS, CDR2 YFSETQ. The V end lost 3 bases, the J end lost 6 bases, and 6 bases lay between the germline ends. The CDR3 has 12 residues. In DNA form, the CDR3 reads TGCGCCAGCAGCTCCCGGGCCGGGGAGCTGTTTTTT. It encodes CASSSRAGELFF.

The CDR3 DNA follows: TGTGCCAGCAGTGTGGGGCTACGGAGATACACAGATACGCAGTATTTT. Residues: CASSVGLRRYTDTQYF. This chain uses TRBV6-1 with TRBJ2-3, with D possibly matching TRBD1 (5 bases). Germline V gene data show CDR1 as MNHNS and CDR2 as SASEGT. The CDR3 sequence is 16 residues long. V lost 4 bases, J lost 2 bases, and 16 bases lay in between.

The chain uses TRBV7-6 and TRBJ2-7; 11 bases line up with TRBD2. This CDR3 has 18 amino acids. J was trimmed by 0 bases and V by 1 base; bases with no gene match: 8. Germline-derived CDR1 and CDR2 are SGHVS and FNYEAQ. The CDR3: CASSLGGITSGSSYEQYF. In nucleotides, the CDR3 is TGTGCCAGCAGCTTAGGAGGTATAACTAGCGGGAGCTCCTACGAGCAGTACTTC. The full variable domain, rest sourced from reference TRBV7-6 and TRBJ2-7, is GAGVSQSPRYKVTKRGQDVALRCDPISGHVSLYWYRQALGQGPEFLTYFNYEAQQDKSGLPNDRFSAERPEGSISTLTIQRTEQRDSAMYRCASSLGGITSGSSYEQYFGPGTRLTVT.

The chain couples TRBV7-6 to TRBJ2-1; 10 nucleotides agree with TRBD2. The CDR3 extends over 15 amino acids. The germline V gene has CDR1 SGHVS and CDR2 FNYEAQ. The J segment lost 7 bases and the V segment lost 2 bases, leaving 5 bases of the junction unmatched. The DNA of the CDR3 is TGTGCCAGCAGCTTACAAGCGGGGGGGAATAATGAGCAGTTCTTC. Translating gives CASSLQAGGNNEQFF.

V and J are TRBV2 and TRBJ2-7; D remains ambiguous. The germline V gene encodes CDR1 SNHLY and CDR2 FYNNEI. There are 16 residues in the CDR3. The V and J ends lost 1 base and 0 bases respectively, with 13 bases between them. CDR3 nucleotide sequence: TGTGCCAGCAGTGAAGGTGCGTACTCCTCCTCCTACGAGCAGTACTTC. This encodes CASSEGAYSSSYEQYF.

The chain employs TRBV7-2 and TRBJ1-6; 8 bases map to TRBD1. The CDR3 length is 18 residues. Germline V gene sequence: CDR1 SGHTA, CDR2 FQGNSA. Trimming took 4 bases from V and 5 from J; bases not matched to a gene: 13. The CDR3 bases are TGTGCCAGCAGCTCTACCCCCAGGGGGCTCGCTAATAATTCACCCCTCCACTTT. Its translation is CASSSTPRGLANNSPLHF.

The chain combines TRBV12-3 or TRBV12-4 with TRBJ1-6; TRBD1 is a possible D gene (6 bases). The CDR3 covers 12 residues. Trimming shortened V by 6 bases and J by 13 bases, and 13 bases separated the two germline ends. In DNA form, the CDR3 reads TGTGCCAGCAGCATTGACAGGTCCCCCCTCCACTTT. Protein: CASSIDRSPLHF.